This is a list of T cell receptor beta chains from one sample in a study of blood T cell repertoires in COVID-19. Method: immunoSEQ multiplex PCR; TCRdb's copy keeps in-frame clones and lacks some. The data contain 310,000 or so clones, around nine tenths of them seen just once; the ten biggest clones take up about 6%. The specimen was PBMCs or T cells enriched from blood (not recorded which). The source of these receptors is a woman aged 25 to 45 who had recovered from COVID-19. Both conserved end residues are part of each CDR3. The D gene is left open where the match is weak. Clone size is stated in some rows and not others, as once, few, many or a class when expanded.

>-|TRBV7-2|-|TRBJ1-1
CASSPQGNTEAFF
TGTGCCAGCAGCCCTCAGGGGAACACTGAAGCTTTCTTT
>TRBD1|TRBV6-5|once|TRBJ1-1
CASTRQGGTEAFF
TGTGCCAGCACCCGACAGGGAGGTACTGAAGCTTTCTTT
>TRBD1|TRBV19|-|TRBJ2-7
CASSTGGFYEQYF
TGTGCCAGTAGTACAGGGGGCTTTTACGAGCAGTACTTC
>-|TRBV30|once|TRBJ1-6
CAWNSDGGPLHF
TGTGCCTGGAATTCCGACGGCGGGCCCCTCCACTTT
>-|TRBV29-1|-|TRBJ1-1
CSVPTRSEAFF
TGCAGCGTTCCGACACGTTCAGAAGCTTTCTTT
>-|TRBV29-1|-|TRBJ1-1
CSVGRDLPNTEAFF
TGCAGCGTTGGAAGGGACTTACCGAACACTGAAGCTTTCTTT
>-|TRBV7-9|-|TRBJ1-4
CASSLVGDGGKLFF
TGTGCCAGCAGCTTAGTTGGTGATGGGGGGAAACTGTTTTTT
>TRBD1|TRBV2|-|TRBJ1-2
CASSGDRGRNYGYTF
TGTGCCAGCAGTGGGGACAGGGGGAGAAACTATGGCTACACCTTC
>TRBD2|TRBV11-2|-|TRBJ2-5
CASSLTRLAGGTQETQYF
TGTGCCAGCAGCTTAACGCGACTAGCGGGGGGGACCCAAGAGACCCAGTACTTC
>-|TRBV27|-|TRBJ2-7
CASSLFVAYEQYF
TGTGCCAGCAGTTTATTCGTCGCCTACGAGCAGTACTTC
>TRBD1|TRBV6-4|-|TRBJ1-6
CASSEHTGTGDSPLHF
TGTGCCAGCAGTGAACACACCGGGACAGGGGATTCACCCCTCCACTTT
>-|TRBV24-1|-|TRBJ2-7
CATSDSGGGQYF
TGTGCCACCAGTGATTCCGGGGGAGGGCAGTACTTC
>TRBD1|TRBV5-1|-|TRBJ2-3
CASSPGQGGDTQYF
TGCGCCAGCAGCCCTGGACAGGGGGGAGATACGCAGTATTTT
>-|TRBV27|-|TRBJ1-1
CASSSPNRANTEAFF
TGTGCCAGCAGTTCCCCAAACAGGGCCAACACTGAAGCTTTCTTT
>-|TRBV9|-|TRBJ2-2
CASSVQGTGELFF
TGTGCCAGCAGCGTACAGGGAACCGGGGAGCTGTTTTTT
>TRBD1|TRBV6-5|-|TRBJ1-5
CASSLDRAKPQHF
TGTGCCAGCAGCCTCGACAGGGCCAAGCCCCAGCATTTT
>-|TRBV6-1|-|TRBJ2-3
CASSALGQLITDTQYF
TGTGCCAGCAGTGCTCTTGGGCAGTTGATCACAGATACGCAGTATTTT
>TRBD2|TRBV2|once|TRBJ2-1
CASRDGGYNEQFF
TGTGCCAGCAGGGACGGGGGGTACAATGAGCAGTTCTTC
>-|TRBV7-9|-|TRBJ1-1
CASDRVLNTEAFF
TGTGCCAGCGACCGGGTTCTGAACACTGAAGCTTTCTTT
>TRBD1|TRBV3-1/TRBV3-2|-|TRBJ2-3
CASSQWGQRPSTDTQYF
TGTGCCAGCAGCCAATGGGGACAGCGCCCTAGCACAGATACGCAGTATTTT
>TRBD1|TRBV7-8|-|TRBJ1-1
CASRADREETEAFF
TGTGCCAGCAGGGCCGACAGGGAAGAGACTGAAGCTTTCTTT
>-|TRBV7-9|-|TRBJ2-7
CASSFGGPGEQYF
TGTGCCAGCAGCTTCGGGGGGCCGGGTGAGCAGTACTTC
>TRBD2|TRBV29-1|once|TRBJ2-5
CSGAGGGGETQYF
TGCAGCGGCGCGGGGGGAGGAGGAGAGACCCAGTACTTC
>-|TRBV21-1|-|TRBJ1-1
CASSRQGADTEAFF
TGTGCCAGCAGCCGACAGGGGGCGGACACTGAAGCTTTCTTT
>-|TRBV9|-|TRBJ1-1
CASSGGHRDMREAFF
TGTGCCAGCAGTGGGGGTCACCGGGACATGCGTGAAGCTTTCTTT
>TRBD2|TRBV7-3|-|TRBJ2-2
CACGLAGGPRTGELFF
TGTGCCTGCGGACTAGCGGGGGGGCCGCGGACCGGGGAGCTGTTTTTT